This entry features one TCR beta chain sequence. Its antigen is as yet unknown. Trimming stripped 4 bases from V and 6 bases from J, with 13 bases between. The CDR3 covers 14 residues. The germline V gene has CDR1 SNHLY and CDR2 FYNNEI. A multiplex PCR was run with 60 Vbeta primers and 13 Jbeta primers. Some clones are missing from TCRdb's copy, which holds only in-frame ones; the method was immunoSEQ multiplex PCR. The sample has 130,000 or so clones, approximately 69% seen once; the top ten hold 5.5% to 8.5%. This sample was included in a study of cytomegalovirus exposure and HLA in healthy donors. As for the study in general: Among about 190 million T cells, an earlier analysis found 90 million to 130 million unique TCR beta sequences. Study-wide results and caveats: In an earlier analysis, in fewer than 700 donors, most V segments appeared productive either ~87% or ~30% of the time. Specific recognition of CMV antigens was confirmed in vitro for three chains (all CMV-associated).

The V gene is TRBV2, the J gene TRBJ1-5; tentative D call: TRBD1 (5 bases). This TCR was sampled from a man in his forties in good health and CMV-seropositive. Sequenced sample: PBMCs. CDR3 protein: CASSAGREGQPQHF. The CDR3 DNA reads as TGTGCCAGCAGTGCCGGCAGGGAGGGTCAGCCCCAGCATTTT.